The 20 T cell receptor beta chains below all came from one sample that was sequenced in a study of blood T cell repertoires in COVID-19 (TCRdb year 2020). The library was built by means of the immunoSEQ multiplex PCR assay. The table was pulled from immuneACCESS by TCRdb, which kept in-frame rearrangements only. Such tables lose some clones; where checked, under half of the loss comes from unresolved V genes, and the rest has no known cause. For this sample there are about 350,000 clones; about 88% appear just once. In total, the top ten clones hold roughly 7.2% of the sample. The sample consisted of peripheral blood. The receptors were sampled from an older woman with COVID-19, enrolled during active disease.

This chain uses TRBV7-3 with TRBJ2-3, with a tentative D call TRBD1 (5 bases). The CDR3 runs 15 residues. The germline CDR1 and CDR2 sequences are SGHTA and FQGTGA. Trimming removed 6 bases at V and 5 bases at J, with 18 bases between. Here the CDR3 DNA reads TGTGCCAGCAGTTCCGGGTCCCGAAGGGGAGATACGCAGTATTTT. It encodes CASSSGSRRGDTQYF. The whole variable domain, remainder taken from reference TRBV7-3 and TRBJ2-3, is GAGVSQTPSNKVTEKGKYVELRCDPISGHTALYWYRQSLGQGPEFLIYFQGTGAADDSGLPNDRFFAVRPEGSVSTLKIQRTERGDSAVYLCASSSGSRRGDTQYFGPGTRLTVL.

V and J are TRBV6-6 and TRBJ2-3; D not certain. In germline, CDR1 is MNHNY, CDR2 SVGAGI (reference sequence). V gave up 2 bases and J gave up 0 bases, with 12 bases separating them. The CDR3 is 16 amino acids. The CDR3 loop is CASSYVRRSSTDTQYF. CDR3 nucleotide sequence: TGTGCCAGCAGTTACGTACGCAGGTCTAGCACAGATACGCAGTATTTT.

This clone was observed a single time. The chain has TRBV5-1 and TRBJ2-7; 13 nucleotides line up with TRBD2. With V trimmed by 2 bases and J by 5 bases, 7 bases remained unmatched. CDR1 is SGHRS and CDR2 is YFSETQ in the germline V gene. The CDR3 has 16 residues. In DNA, the CDR3 is TGCGCCAGCAGCTTTACTAGCGGGGGGGCCTATGACGAGCAGTACTTC. It encodes CASSFTSGGAYDEQYF.

This chain connects TRBV10-2 to TRBJ1-2; the D is unclear. Trimming took 5 bases from V and 3 from J, leaving 10 bases between them. The CDR3 sequence is 13 residues long. The germline V gene encodes CDR1 WSHSY and CDR2 SAAADI. CDR3 residues: CASSSADDYGYTF. The DNA of the CDR3 is TGCGCCAGCAGTTCGGCGGATGACTATGGCTACACCTTC.

The CDR3 reads CASSYSRSVRTEAFF. DNA of the CDR3: TGTGCCAGCAGTTACTCCCGGTCCGTCCGCACTGAAGCTTTCTTT. This chain connects TRBV6-2 or TRBV6-3 to TRBJ1-1; no firm D call. The germline V and J ends were trimmed by 0 bases and 4 bases, with 12 bases remaining between them. Germline assignment: CDR1 MNHEY and CDR2 SVGEGT. The CDR3 runs to 15 residues.

V gene TRBV7-3 combines with J gene TRBJ1-2; TRBD1 aligns across 9 bases. This CDR3 is built from 14 residues. CDR1 is SGHTA, CDR2 FQGTGA, per germline. V shed 2 bases and J 6 bases; nucleotides not matched to a gene: 4. In DNA form, the CDR3 reads TGTGCCAGCAGCTTACGGGGACAGGGAAATGGCTACACCTTC. Translation: CASSLRGQGNGYTF.

This sequence joins TRBV19 and TRBJ2-7, with TRBD2 matching over 8 bases. This CDR3 has 15 residues. The J segment lost 4 bases and the V segment lost 5 bases, leaving 10 bases of the junction unmatched. Germline loops: CDR1 LNHDA, CDR2 SQIVND (reference sequence). DNA for the CDR3: TGTGCCAGTAGTCCTCAGGGCGGGGGGTCATACGAGCAGTACTTC. The encoded protein is CASSPQGGGSYEQYF.

The rearrangement links TRBV11-3 to TRBJ2-1; tentative D call: TRBD1 (5 bases). Per the germline V gene, CDR1 is SGHNT and CDR2 is YENEEA. The CDR3 consists of 15 residues. The V end lost 6 bases, the J end lost 0 bases, and 12 bases lay between the germline ends. The CDR3 DNA is TGTGCCAGCAGTATACAGGAGAGCTCCTACAATGAGCAGTTCTTC. This codes for CASSIQESSYNEQFF.

This clone was counted a few times. This sequence joins TRBV6-5 and TRBJ2-7; D possibly corresponds to TRBD1 (7 bases). This CDR3 has 15 amino acids. The germline gives CDR1 MNHEY, CDR2 SVGAGI. V was cut by 8 bases and J by 0 bases, with 17 bases left in between. CDR3 sequence reads: CASRKEGASSYEQYF. In DNA form, the CDR3 reads TGTGCCAGCCGGAAGGAGGGGGCGAGCTCCTACGAGCAGTACTTC.

The chain uses TRBV19 and TRBJ2-5; 7 bases agree with TRBD1. The CDR3 spans 16 residues. Germline CDR1 reads LNHDA; CDR2 reads SQIVND (reference sequence). The V segment lost 1 base and the J segment 3 bases; nucleotides outside the gene matches: 8. CDR3 in DNA: TGTGCCAGTAGTATAGGCCCCGGGACAGCCGAAGAGACCCAGTACTTC. Its translation is CASSIGPGTAEETQYF.

This chain uses TRBV29-1 with TRBJ1-4, with D possibly TRBD1 on 6 matching bases. Trimming cost V 6 bases and J 7 bases, with 15 bases left between them. Germline V gene lookup returns CDR1 SQVTM and CDR2 ANQGSEA. The CDR3 is made up of 13 amino acids. The CDR3 sequence is CSVRLGGGEKLFF. For the CDR3, the DNA is TGCAGCGTGCGGTTAGGGGGGGGTGAAAAACTGTTTTTT. Full variable domain (outside the CDR3, taken from reference TRBV29-1 and TRBJ1-4): SAVISQKPSRDICQRGTSLTIQCQVDSQVTMMFWYRQQPGQSLTLIATANQGSEATYESGFVIDKFPISRPNLTFSTLTVSNMSPEDSSIYLCSVRLGGGEKLFFGSGTQLSVL.

V is TRBV6-5 and J is TRBJ2-2; 8 nucleotides align to TRBD2. Losses at the gene ends were 3 bases for V and 7 bases for J; bases not matched to a gene: 10. Germline loops: CDR1 MNHEY, CDR2 SVGAGI. CDR3 length: 16 residues. CDR3 loop: CASSYSRGGQGGELFF. The CDR3 nucleotides read TGTGCCAGCAGTTATTCGCGCGGGGGGCAGGGCGGGGAGCTGTTTTTT.

The rearrangement links TRBV7-9 to TRBJ1-2; 7 bases match TRBD1. The CDR3 is 13 amino acids. Germline V CDR1 and CDR2: SEHNR, FQNEAQ (reference sequence). V gave up 2 bases and J gave up 6 bases; unmatched junction bases: 3. CDR3 sequence reads: CASSLLQGNGYTF. The CDR3 DNA is TGTGCCAGCAGCTTATTACAGGGGAATGGCTACACCTTC.

This clone appeared a few times. The J gene is TRBJ2-1, the V gene TRBV11-2; TRBD2 matches 7 bases. The V and J ends lost 2 bases and 9 bases, in that order; junction bases with no gene match: 7. The CDR3 totals 14 residues. CDR1 is SGHAT and CDR2 is FQNNGV in the germline V gene. Here the CDR3 reads CASSLMSSGSEQFF. The CDR3 region has the DNA TGTGCCAGCAGCTTAATGTCTAGCGGTTCTGAGCAGTTCTTC.

This clone was recorded once. The chain has TRBV4-2 and TRBJ2-1; 12 positions match TRBD2. J lost 4 bases, V lost 0 bases, and 4 bases had no gene match. Germline CDR1 LGHNA, CDR2 YNFKEQ. This CDR3 comprises 17 residues. The CDR3 sequence is CASSQDLGLAGYNEQFF. In DNA form, the CDR3 reads TGTGCCAGCAGCCAAGATCTAGGACTAGCGGGGTACAATGAGCAGTTCTTC.

The genes are TRBV14 and TRBJ1-1, with a possible D match to TRBD1 (6 bases). CDR1 and CDR2 from the germline V gene are SGHDN and FVKESK. This CDR3 region has 16 residues. V was shortened by 4 bases and J by 0 bases, with 15 bases between the two germline ends. DNA for the CDR3: TGTGCCAGCAGCCCGACAGGTTTCCTCATGAACACTGAAGCTTTCTTT. This encodes CASSPTGFLMNTEAFF.

This clone was counted once. The chain uses TRBV7-2 and TRBJ1-2; unclear D gene. V lost 7 bases and J 1 base, leaving 19 bases between the germline ends. This CDR3 region has 16 residues. The germline V gene encodes CDR1 SGHTA and CDR2 FQGNSA. The CDR3 here is CASTPRFGDSNYGYTF. The CDR3 nucleotides are TGTGCCAGCACCCCGCGGTTCGGGGATAGTAACTATGGCTACACCTTC.

The rearrangement links TRBV5-6 to TRBJ2-3; D gene uncertain. The V and J ends lost 1 base and 4 bases respectively, with 10 bases between them. Per germline, CDR1 SGHDT and CDR2 YYEEEE. The CDR3 consists of 14 residues. The CDR3 protein is CASSLMGYPDTQYF. The CDR3 region has the DNA TGTGCCAGCAGCTTGATGGGCTACCCAGATACGCAGTATTTT.

The chain employs TRBV6-6 and TRBJ1-1; tentatively, D is TRBD1 (5 bases). Germline V gene sequence: CDR1 MNHNY, CDR2 SVGAGI (reference sequence). V lost 6 bases and J lost 1, with 9 bases in between. This CDR3 comprises 13 residues. The CDR3 region is CASRLTGNTEAFF. In nucleotides, the CDR3 is TGTGCCAGCAGACTCACAGGGAACACTGAAGCTTTCTTT.

This chain connects TRBV11-2 to TRBJ2-5; D is undetermined. CDR3 length equals 16 residues. V shed 0 bases and J shed 5 bases, with 16 bases lying between them. CDR1 SGHAT and CDR2 FQNNGV come from the germline V gene. CDR3 in amino acids: CASSLDPNGVRETQYF. In DNA, the CDR3 is TGTGCCAGCAGCTTAGATCCGAACGGAGTCCGTGAGACCCAGTACTTC.